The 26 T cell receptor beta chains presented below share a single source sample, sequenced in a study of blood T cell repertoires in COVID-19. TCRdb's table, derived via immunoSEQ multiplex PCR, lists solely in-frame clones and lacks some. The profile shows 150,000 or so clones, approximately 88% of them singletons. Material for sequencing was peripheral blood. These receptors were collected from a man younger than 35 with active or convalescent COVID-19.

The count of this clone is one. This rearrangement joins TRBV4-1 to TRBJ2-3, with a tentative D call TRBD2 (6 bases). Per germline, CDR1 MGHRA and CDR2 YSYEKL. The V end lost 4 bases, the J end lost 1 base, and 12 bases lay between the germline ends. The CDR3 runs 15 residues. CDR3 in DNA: TGCGCCAGCAGCCGCATGCGGGGCGGCACAGATACGCAGTATTTT. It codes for CASSRMRGGTDTQYF.

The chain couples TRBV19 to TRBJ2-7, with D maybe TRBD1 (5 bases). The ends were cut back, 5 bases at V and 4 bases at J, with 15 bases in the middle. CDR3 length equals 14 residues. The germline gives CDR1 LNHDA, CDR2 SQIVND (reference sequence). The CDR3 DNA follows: TGTGCCAGTAGTCATCAGGGAAGTCAGTACGAGCAGTACTTC. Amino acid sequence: CASSHQGSQYEQYF.

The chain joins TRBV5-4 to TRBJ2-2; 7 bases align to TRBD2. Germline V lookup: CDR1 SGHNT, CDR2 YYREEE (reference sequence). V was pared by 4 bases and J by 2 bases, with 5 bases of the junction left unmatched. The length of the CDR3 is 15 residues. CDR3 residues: CASSPTSVNTGELFF. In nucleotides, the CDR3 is TGTGCCAGCAGCCCCACTAGCGTTAACACCGGGGAGCTGTTTTTT.

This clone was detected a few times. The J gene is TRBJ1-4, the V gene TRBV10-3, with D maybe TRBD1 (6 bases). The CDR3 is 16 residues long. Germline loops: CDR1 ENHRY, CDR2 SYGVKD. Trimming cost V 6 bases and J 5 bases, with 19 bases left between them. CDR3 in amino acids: CAISNNVGAWNEKLFF. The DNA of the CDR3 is TGTGCCATCAGCAACAATGTGGGGGCGTGGAATGAAAAACTGTTTTTT.

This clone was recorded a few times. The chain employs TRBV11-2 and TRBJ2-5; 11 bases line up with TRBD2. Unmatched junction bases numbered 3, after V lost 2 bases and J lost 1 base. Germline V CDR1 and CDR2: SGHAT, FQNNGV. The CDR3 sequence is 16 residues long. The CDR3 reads CASSLRLAGGQETQYF. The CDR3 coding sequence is TGTGCCAGCAGCTTAAGGCTAGCGGGGGGCCAAGAGACCCAGTACTTC.

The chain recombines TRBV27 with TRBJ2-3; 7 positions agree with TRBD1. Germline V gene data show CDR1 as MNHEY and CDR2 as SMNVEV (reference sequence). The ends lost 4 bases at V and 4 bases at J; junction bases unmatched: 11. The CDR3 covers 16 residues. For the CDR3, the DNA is TGTGCCAGCAGTTCACCGACAGGGTCTTTGGCAGATACGCAGTATTTT. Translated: CASSSPTGSLADTQYF.

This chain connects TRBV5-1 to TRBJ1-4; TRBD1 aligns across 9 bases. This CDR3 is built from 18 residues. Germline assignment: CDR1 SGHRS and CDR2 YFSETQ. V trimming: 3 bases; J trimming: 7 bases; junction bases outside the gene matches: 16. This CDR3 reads CASSSGTGIFSGPEKLFF. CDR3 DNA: TGCGCCAGCAGCTCCGGGACAGGGATTTTTTCAGGTCCTGAAAAACTGTTTTTT. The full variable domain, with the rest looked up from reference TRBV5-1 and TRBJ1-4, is KAGVTQTPRYLIKTRGQQVTLSCSPISGHRSVSWYQQTPGQGLQFLFEYFSETQRNKGNFPGRFSGRQFSNSRSEMNVSTLELGDSALYLCASSSGTGIFSGPEKLFFGSGTQLSVL.

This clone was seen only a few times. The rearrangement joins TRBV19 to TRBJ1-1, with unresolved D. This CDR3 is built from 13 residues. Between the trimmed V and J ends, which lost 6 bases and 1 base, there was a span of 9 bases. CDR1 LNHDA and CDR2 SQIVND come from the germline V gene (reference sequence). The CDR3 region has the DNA TGTGCCAGTAGGTCTAACCAGAACACTGAAGCTTTCTTT. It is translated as CASRSNQNTEAFF.

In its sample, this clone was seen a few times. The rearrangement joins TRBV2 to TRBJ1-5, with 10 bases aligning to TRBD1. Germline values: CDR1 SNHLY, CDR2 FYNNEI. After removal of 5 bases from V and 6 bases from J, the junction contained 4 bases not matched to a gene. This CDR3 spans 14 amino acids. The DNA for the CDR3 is TGTGCCAGCAGTCGACAGGGGGCGCGTCAGCCCCAGCATTTT. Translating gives CASSRQGARQPQHF.

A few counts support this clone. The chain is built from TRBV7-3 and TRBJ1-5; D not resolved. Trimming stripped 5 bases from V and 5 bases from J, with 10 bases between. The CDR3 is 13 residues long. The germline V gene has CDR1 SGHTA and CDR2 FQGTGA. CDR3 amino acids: CASSLSPHQPQHF. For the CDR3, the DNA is TGTGCCAGCAGCCTGAGTCCCCATCAGCCCCAGCATTTT.

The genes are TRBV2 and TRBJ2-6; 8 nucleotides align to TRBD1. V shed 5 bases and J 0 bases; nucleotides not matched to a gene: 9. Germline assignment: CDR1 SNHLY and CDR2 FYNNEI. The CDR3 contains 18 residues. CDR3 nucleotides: TGTGCCAGCAGTATGCTGGACAGGGCCCTCTCTGGGGCCAACGTCCTGACTTTC. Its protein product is CASSMLDRALSGANVLTF. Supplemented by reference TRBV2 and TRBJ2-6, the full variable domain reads EPEVTQTPSHQVTQMGQEVILRCVPISNHLYFYWYRQILGQKVEFLVSFYNNEISEKSEIFDDQFSVERPDGSNFTLKIRSTKLEDSAMYFCASSMLDRALSGANVLTFGAGSRLTVL.

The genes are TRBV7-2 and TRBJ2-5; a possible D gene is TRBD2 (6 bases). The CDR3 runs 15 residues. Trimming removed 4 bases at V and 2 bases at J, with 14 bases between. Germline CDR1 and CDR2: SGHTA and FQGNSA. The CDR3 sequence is CASSYGGALQETQYF. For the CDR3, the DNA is TGTGCCAGCAGCTACGGCGGGGCCTTGCAAGAGACCCAGTACTTC.

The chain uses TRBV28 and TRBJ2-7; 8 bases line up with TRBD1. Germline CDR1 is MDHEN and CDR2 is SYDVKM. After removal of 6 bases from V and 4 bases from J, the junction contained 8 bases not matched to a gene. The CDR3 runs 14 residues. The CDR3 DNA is TGTGCCAGCAGATCCCGGGACAGGTTGTACGAGCAGTACTTC. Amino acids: CASRSRDRLYEQYF.

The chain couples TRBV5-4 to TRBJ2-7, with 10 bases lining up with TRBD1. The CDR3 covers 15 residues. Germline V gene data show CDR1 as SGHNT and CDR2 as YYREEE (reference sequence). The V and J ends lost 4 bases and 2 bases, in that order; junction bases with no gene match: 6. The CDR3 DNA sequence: TGTGCCAGCAGCCGCCGGGACAGGGGACCCTACGAGCAGTACTTC. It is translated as CASSRRDRGPYEQYF.

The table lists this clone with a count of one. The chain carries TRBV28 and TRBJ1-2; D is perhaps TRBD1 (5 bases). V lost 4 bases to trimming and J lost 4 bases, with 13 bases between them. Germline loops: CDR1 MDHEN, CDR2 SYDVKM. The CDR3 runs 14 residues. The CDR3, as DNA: TGTGCCAGCAGTTCCTACAGGAACCTCTATGGCTACACCTTC. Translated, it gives CASSSYRNLYGYTF.

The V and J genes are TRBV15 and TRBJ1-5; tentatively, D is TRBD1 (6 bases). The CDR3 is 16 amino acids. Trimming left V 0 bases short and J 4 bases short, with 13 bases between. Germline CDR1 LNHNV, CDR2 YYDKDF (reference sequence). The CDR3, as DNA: TGTGCCACCAGCAGAGATCCAGGGGAAGCTAATCAGCCCCAGCATTTT. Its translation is CATSRDPGEANQPQHF.

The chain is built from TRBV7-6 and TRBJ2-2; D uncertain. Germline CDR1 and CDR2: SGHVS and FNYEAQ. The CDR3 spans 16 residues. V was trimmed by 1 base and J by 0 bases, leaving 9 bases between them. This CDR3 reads CASSLDVSANTGELFF. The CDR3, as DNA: TGTGCCAGCAGCTTAGATGTGAGCGCGAACACCGGGGAGCTGTTTTTT.

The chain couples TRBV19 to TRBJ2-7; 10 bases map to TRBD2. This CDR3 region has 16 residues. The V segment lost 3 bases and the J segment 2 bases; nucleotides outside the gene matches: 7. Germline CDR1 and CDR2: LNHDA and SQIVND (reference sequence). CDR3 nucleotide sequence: TGTGCCAGTAGTATTGGGGGACTAGCGTCCACCTACGAGCAGTACTTC. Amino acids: CASSIGGLASTYEQYF.

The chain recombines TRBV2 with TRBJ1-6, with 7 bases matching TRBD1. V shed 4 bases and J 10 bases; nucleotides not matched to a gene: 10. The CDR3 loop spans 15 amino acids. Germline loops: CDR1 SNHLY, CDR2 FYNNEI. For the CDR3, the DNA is TGTGCCAGCAGTGGATACAGGGGAGTTAACTCACCCCTCCACTTT. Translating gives CASSGYRGVNSPLHF. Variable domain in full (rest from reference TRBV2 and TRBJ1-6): EPEVTQTPSHQVTQMGQEVILRCVPISNHLYFYWYRQILGQKVEFLVSFYNNEISEKSEIFDDQFSVERPDGSNFTLKIRSTKLEDSAMYFCASSGYRGVNSPLHFGNGTRLTVT.

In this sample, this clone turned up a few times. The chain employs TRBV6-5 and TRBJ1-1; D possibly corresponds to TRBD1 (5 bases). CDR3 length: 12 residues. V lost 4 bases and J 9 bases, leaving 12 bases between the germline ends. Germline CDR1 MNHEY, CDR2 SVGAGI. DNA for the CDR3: TGTGCCAGCAGTTTTGTTGGGGCGAAAGCTTTCTTT. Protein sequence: CASSFVGAKAFF.

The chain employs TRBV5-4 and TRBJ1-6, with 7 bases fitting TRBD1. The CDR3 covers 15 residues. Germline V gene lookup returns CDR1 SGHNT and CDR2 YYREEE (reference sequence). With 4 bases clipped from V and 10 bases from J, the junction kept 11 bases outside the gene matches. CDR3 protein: CASSLGQAPASPLHF. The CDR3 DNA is TGTGCCAGCAGCCTAGGACAGGCCCCCGCATCACCCCTCCACTTT.

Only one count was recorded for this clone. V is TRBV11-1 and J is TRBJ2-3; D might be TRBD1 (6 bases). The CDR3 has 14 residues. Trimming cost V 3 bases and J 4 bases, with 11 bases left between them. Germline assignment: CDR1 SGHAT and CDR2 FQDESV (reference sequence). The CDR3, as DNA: TGTGCCAGCAGCTTCACAGGGTATGCAGATACGCAGTATTTT. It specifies CASSFTGYADTQYF. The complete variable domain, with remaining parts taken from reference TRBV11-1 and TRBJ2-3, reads EAEVAQSPRYKITEKSQAVAFWCDPISGHATLYWYRQILGQGPELLVQFQDESVVDDSQLPKDRFSAERLKGVDSTLKIQPAELGDSAMYLCASSFTGYADTQYFGPGTRLTVL.

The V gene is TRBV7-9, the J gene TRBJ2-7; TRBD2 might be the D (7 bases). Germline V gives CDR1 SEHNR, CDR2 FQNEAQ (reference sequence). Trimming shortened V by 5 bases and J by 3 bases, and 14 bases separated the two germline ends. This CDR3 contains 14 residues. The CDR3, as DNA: TGTGCCAGCAGCCAGGAGGGGGGGCACTACGAGCAGTACTTC. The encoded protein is CASSQEGGHYEQYF.

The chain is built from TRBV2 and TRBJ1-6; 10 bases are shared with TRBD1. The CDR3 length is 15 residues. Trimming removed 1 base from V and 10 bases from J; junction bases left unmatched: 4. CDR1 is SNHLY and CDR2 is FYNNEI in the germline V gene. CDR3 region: CASSEEGQGWSPLHF. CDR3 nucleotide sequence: TGTGCCAGCAGTGAAGAGGGACAGGGGTGGTCACCCCTCCACTTT.

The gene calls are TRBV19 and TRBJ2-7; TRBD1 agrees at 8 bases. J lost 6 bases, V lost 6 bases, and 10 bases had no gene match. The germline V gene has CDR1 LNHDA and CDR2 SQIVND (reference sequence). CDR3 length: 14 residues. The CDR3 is CASRATGAQGEQYF. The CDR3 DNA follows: TGTGCCAGTAGGGCGACAGGGGCGCAGGGCGAGCAGTACTTC. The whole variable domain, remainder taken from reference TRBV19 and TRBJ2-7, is DGGITQSPKYLFRKEGQNVTLSCEQNLNHDAMYWYRQDPGQGLRLIYYSQIVNDFQKGDIAEGYSVSREKKESFPLTVTSAQKNPTAFYLCASRATGAQGEQYFGPGTRLTVT.

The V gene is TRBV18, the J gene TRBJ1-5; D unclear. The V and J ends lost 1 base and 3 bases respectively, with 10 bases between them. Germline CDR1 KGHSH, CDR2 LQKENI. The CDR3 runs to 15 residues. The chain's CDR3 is CASSPQGENNQPQHF. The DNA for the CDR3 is TGTGCCAGCTCACCACAGGGAGAAAACAATCAGCCCCAGCATTTT.